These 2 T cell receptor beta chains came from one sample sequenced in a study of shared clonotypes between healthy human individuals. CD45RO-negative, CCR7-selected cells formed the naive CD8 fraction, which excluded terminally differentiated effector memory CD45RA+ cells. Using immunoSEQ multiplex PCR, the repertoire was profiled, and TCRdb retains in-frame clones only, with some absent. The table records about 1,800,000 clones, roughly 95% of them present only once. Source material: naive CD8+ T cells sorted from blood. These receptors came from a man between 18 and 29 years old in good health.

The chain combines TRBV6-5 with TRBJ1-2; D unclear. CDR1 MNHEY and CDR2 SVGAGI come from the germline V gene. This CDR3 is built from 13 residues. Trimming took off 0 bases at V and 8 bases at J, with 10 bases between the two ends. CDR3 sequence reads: CASSYSPREGYTF. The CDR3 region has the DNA TGTGCCAGCAGTTACTCGCCAAGGGAAGGCTACACCTTC.

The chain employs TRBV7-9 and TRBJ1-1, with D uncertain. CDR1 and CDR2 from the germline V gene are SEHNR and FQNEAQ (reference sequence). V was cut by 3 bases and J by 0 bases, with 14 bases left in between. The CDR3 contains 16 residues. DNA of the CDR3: TGTGCCAGCAGCTTCCCCGGGCCTCAAATGAACACTGAAGCTTTCTTT. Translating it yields CASSFPGPQMNTEAFF. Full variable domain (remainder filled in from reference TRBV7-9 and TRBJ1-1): DTGVSQNPRHKITKRGQNVTFRCDPISEHNRLYWYRQTLGQGPEFLTYFQNEAQLEKSRLLSDRFSAERPKGSFSTLEIQRTEQGDSAMYLCASSFPGPQMNTEAFFGQGTRLTVV.